This T cell receptor (beta chain) was sequenced for a study of blood T cells in healthy people across ages. Study-level results: With age, beta diversity per million T cells declined roughly linearly, significantly by over 35.

With a J-beta primer mix and a sample-barcoded 5' primer, a second PCR ran 7 to 11 cycles. TCRdb processed the 5' RACE reads anew with MiXCR; each CDR3 protein has one entry. The sample includes more than 650,000 distinct CDR3 sequences, 22% of them seen just once. Regarding this clonotype: What it recognizes is unknown.

This clonotype was sampled from a man in his 70s in good health. Sequencing was performed on blood.

CDR3 region: CASSRGVDVAYEQYF. The CDR3, as DNA: TGCGCCAGCAGCCGAGGGGTGGACGTCGCCTACGAGCAGTACTTC. The chain couples TRBV4-1 to TRBJ2-1; the D call may be TRBD1 or TRBD2 (5 bases each). The DNA end is more similar to TRBJ2-7, so the J call may be wrong. The CDR3 has 15 amino acids. Germline V gene sequence: CDR1 MGHRA, CDR2 YSYEKL.